This T cell receptor (beta chain) derives from a study of T cell responses to AZD1222 COVID-19 vaccine. TCRdb's copy holds only in-frame clones and misses some; the assay was immunoSEQ multiplex PCR. The data hold 150,000 to 180,000 clones, with roughly nine tenths observed a single time. The CDR3 totals 15 residues. Looked up from germline, CDR1 is GTSNPN and CDR2 is SVGIG (reference sequence). Trimming removed 7 bases from V and 10 bases from J; junction bases left unmatched: 19. Sequencing was performed on peripheral blood, taken on day 0 of AZD1222 vaccination. This rearrangement joins TRBV30 to TRBJ2-1; 7 bases map to TRBD1. This receptor was obtained from an adult in good health. The CDR3: CAYYLRDSRVLEQFF. DNA of the CDR3: TGTGCCTATTACCTCCGGGACAGCCGAGTTCTGGAGCAGTTCTTC.